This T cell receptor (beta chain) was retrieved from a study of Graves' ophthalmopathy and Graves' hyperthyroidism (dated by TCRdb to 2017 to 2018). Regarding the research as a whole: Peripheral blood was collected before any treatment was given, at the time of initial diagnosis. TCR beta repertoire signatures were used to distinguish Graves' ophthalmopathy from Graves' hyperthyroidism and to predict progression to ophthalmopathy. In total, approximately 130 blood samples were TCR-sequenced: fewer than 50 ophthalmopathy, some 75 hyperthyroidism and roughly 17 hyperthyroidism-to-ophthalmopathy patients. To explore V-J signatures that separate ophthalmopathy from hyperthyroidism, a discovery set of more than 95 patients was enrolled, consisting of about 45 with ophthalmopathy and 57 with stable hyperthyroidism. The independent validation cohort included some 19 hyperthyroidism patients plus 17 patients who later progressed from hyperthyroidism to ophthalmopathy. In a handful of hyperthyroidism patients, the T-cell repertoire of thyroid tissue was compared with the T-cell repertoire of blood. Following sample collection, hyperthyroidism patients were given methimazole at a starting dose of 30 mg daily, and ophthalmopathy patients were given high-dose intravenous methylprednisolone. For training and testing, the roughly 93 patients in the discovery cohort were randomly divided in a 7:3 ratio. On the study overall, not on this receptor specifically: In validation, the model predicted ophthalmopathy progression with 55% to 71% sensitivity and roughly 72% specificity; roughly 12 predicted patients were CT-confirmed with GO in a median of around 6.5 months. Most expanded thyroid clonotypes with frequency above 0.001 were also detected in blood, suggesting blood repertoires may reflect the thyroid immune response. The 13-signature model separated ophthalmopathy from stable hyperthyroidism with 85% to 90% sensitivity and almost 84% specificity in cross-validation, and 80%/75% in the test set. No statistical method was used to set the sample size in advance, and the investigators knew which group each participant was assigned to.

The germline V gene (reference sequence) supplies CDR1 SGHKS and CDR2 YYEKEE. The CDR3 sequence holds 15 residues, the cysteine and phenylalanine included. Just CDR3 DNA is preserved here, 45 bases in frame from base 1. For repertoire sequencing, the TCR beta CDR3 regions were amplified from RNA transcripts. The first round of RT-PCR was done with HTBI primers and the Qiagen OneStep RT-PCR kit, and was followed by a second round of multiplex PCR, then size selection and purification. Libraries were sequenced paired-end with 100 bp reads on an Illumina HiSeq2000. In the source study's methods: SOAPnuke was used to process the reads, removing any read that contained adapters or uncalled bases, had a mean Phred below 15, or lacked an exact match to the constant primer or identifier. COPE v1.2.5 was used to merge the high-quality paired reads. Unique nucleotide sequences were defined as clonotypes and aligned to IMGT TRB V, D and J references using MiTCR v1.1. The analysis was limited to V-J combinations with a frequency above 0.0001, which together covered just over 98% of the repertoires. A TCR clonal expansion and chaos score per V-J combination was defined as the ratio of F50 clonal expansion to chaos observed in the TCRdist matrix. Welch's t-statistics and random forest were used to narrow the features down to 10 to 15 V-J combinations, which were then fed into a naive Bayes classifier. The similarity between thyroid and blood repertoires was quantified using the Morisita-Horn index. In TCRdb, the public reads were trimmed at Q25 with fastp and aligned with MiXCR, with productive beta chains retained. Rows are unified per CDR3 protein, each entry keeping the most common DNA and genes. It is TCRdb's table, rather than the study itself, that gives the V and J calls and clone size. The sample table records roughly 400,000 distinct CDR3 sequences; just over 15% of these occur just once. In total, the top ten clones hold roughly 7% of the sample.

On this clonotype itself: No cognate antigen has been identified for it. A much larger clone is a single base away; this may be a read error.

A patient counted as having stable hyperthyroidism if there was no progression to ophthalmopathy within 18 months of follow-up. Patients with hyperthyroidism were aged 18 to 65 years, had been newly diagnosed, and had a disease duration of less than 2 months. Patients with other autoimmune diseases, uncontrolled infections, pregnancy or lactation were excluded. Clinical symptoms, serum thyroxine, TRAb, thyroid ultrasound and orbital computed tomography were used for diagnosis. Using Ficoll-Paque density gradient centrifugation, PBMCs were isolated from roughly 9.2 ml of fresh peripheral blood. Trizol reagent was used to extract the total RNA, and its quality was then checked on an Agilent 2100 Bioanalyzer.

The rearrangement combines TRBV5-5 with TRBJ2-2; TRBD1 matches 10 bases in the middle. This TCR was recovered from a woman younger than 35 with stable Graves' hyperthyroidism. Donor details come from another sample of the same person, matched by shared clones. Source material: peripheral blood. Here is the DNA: TGTGCCAGCAGCTACGGGACAGGGGCTATCGGGGAGCTGTTGTTT. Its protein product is CASSYGTGAIGELLF.